The clone carrying this T cell receptor beta chain was detected only a few times. Its antigen is not known. This sample is part of a study of cytomegalovirus exposure and HLA in healthy donors. Study-wide results and limits: Relative to equally common others, HLA-associated TCR beta chains showed greater clonal expansion in a later analysis.

CDR3 length: 13 residues. Germline V gene lookup returns CDR1 MNHEY and CDR2 SVGAGI. With 8 bases removed from V and 3 bases from J, the gap between germline ends came to 14 bases. The PCR ran on 60 Vbeta and 13 Jbeta primers. Sequenced by immunoSEQ multiplex PCR; TCRdb stores in-frame clones only, minus some. The sample holds a few hundred thousand clones, more than 55% seen once. This TCR was recovered from a female donor in good health and CMV-seronegative. The sample taken for sequencing was PBMCs. The chain uses TRBV6-5 and TRBJ2-7, with TRBD2 as a possible D gene (6 bases). The CDR3 loop is CASQRFGGYEQYF. CDR3 in DNA: TGTGCCAGCCAACGTTTCGGGGGCTACGAGCAGTACTTC.